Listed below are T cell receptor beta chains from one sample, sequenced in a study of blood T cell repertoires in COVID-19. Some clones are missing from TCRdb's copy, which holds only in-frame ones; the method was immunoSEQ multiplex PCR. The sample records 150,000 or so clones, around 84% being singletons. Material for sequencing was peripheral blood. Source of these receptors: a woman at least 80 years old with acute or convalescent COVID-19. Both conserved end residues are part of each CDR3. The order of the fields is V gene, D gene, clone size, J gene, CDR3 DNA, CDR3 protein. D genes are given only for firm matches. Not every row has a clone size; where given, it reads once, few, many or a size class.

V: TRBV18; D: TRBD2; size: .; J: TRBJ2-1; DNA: TGTGCCAGCTCACCGGGACTAGCGGTTGGGAATGAGCAGTTCTTC; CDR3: CASSPGLAVGNEQFF
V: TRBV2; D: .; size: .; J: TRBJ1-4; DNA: TGTGCCAGCGGAGCCAACGGCGAAAAACTGTTTTTT; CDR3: CASGANGEKLFF
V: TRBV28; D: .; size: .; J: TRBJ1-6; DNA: TGTGCCACCGACGGGTGGAATTCACCCCTCCACTTT; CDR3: CATDGWNSPLHF
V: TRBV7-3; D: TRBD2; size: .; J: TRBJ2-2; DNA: TGTGCCAGCAGTCGAGGGAGCGGGGTGAACACCGGGGAGCTGTTTTTT; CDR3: CASSRGSGVNTGELFF
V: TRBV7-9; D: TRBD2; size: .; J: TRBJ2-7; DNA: TGTGCCAGCAGCCGCCGACTAGCGGAACAGAAATACGAGCAGTACTTC; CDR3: CASSRRLAEQKYEQYF
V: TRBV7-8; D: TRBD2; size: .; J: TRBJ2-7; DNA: TGTGCCAGCAGCTCGGTAGTGGCGGGGGGCCGAGGAGAGCAGTACTTC; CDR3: CASSSVVAGGRGEQYF
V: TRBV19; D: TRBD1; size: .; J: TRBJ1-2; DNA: TGTGCCAGTAGTATTGGACAGGGTACAAACTATGGCTACACCTTC; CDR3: CASSIGQGTNYGYTF
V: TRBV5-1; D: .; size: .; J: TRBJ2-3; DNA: TGCGCCAGCAGCTCCAGGGAAACAGATACGCAGTATTTT; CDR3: CASSSRETDTQYF
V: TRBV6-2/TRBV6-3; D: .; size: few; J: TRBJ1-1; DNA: TGTGCCAGCAGTTACTTCCTCCTGAGCACTGAAGCTTTCTTT; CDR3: CASSYFLLSTEAFF
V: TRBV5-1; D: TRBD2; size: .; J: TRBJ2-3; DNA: TGCGCCAGCAGCTTGAACTCGGGGGGTTTTGGCACAGATACGCAGTATTTT; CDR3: CASSLNSGGFGTDTQYF
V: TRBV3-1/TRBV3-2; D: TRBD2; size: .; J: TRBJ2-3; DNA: TGTGCCAGCAGCCAACGGCGGGGGAGAGATACGCAGTATTTT; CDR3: CASSQRRGRDTQYF
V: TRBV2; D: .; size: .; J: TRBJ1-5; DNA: TGTGCCAGCAGTGAAGCACAGGCGATTGTTCGGCCCCAGCATTTT; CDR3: CASSEAQAIVRPQHF
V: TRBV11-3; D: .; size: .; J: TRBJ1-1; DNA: TGTGCCAGCAGCACACAGGGTGGCACTGAAGCTTTCTTT; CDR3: CASSTQGGTEAFF
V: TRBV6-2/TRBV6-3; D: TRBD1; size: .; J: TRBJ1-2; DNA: TGTGCCAGCAGTTCTAGGACAGGGACCTATGGCTACACCTTC; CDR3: CASSSRTGTYGYTF